Listed below are T cell receptor beta chains from one sample, sequenced in a study of blood T cell repertoires in COVID-19. Assay: immunoSEQ multiplex PCR; the TCRdb copy retains only in-frame clones and omits some. There are about 14,000 clones in the sample; roughly 73% occur only once, and around a fifth lies in the top ten. The specimen was peripheral blood. The source is a boy younger than 10 with active or convalescent COVID-19. Both conserved end residues are part of each CDR3. A D gene is named only where the DNA matches it firmly. Not every row has a clone size; where given, it reads once, few, many or a size class.

d_gene	j_gene	abundance	v_gene	CDR3nt	CDR3aa
NA	TRBJ2-1	NA	TRBV21-1	TGTGCCAGCGTACCAGGGTGCCACAATGAGCAGTTCTTC	CASVPGCHNEQFF
NA	TRBJ1-2	NA	TRBV28	TGTGCCAGCAGTCCGCGGGGGCTTTGGGGTGGCTACACCTTC	CASSPRGLWGGYTF
TRBD1	TRBJ2-5	NA	TRBV6-6	TGTGCCAGCAGTTACCCCCGGGACAGGGCTCAAGAGACCCAGTACTTC	CASSYPRDRAQETQYF
NA	TRBJ1-2	few	TRBV5-6	TGTGCCAGCAGCCGTAACTCCCGCGGGGACTATGGCTACACCTTC	CASSRNSRGDYGYTF
NA	TRBJ1-6	NA	TRBV6-5	TGTGCCACCCACACCGGAGGACAGCGTAATTCACCCCTCCACTTT	CATHTGGQRNSPLHF
TRBD1	TRBJ1-2	NA	TRBV28	TGTGCCAGCAGGTCCGTGGGGACAGCTAACTATGGCTACACCTTC	CASRSVGTANYGYTF
NA	TRBJ1-5	once	TRBV2	TGTGCCAGCAGTGCCGGAGTTTATAGCAATCAGCCCCAGCATTTT	CASSAGVYSNQPQHF
NA	TRBJ2-5	NA	TRBV15	TGTGCCACCAGCAGCGAAAAGCCCGGGACCCAGTACTTC	CATSSEKPGTQYF
NA	TRBJ2-7	once	TRBV9	TGTGCCAGCAGCCCCTTGGGGGCGGACGAGCAGTACTTC	CASSPLGADEQYF
NA	TRBJ2-7	NA	TRBV28	TGTGCCAGCAGTTTACCCTCACAGGGGAGGAACGAGCAGTACTTC	CASSLPSQGRNEQYF
NA	TRBJ1-1	few	TRBV10-1	TGCGCCAGCAGTGAGTCTCAATGGAACACTGAAGCTTTCTTT	CASSESQWNTEAFF
TRBD2	TRBJ2-3	NA	TRBV27	TGTGCCAGCAGTTTAAGGGGGTGGAGGACCGGGACTAGCGGGAGGGGCACAGATACGCAGTATTTT	CASSLRGWRTGTSGRGTDTQYF
NA	TRBJ1-1	NA	TRBV5-1	TGCGCCAGCAGCGGCAGGGAGAACACTGAAGCTTTCTTT	CASSGRENTEAFF
NA	TRBJ1-2	NA	TRBV12-2	TGTGCAAGTCAATTCCAACAGGGGGCGTTTGGCTACACCTTC	CASQFQQGAFGYTF